This T cell receptor (beta chain) was sequenced in a study of identical twins. This CDR3 comprises 14 residues. V was clipped by 3 bases and J by 2 bases, with 10 bases between them. This clonotype was picked up a small number of times. TCRdb ran MiXCR on the 5' RACE reads and lists one entry per CDR3 protein. The sample yields 600,000 to 800,000 distinct CDR3 sequences, over 20% seen once. The data were also submitted as part of a second study, on T cells expressing NK-cell markers.

This rearrangement joins TRBV12-3 or TRBV12-4 to TRBJ2-5; D possibly matches TRBD1 or TRBD2 (5 bases each). Material: PBMCs. The sequence came from a woman under 30 in good health. In DNA, the CDR3 is TGTGCCAGCAGTTTCGGGACGAAGCAAGAGACCCAGTACTTC. Protein sequence: CASSFGTKQETQYF.